Shown below are 15 T cell receptor beta chains from a single sample sequenced in a study of blood T cell repertoires in COVID-19. Using immunoSEQ multiplex PCR, the repertoire was profiled, and TCRdb retains in-frame clones only, with some absent. The sample consists of about 90,000 clones, roughly 90% of them appearing once. The specimen was peripheral blood. The receptors shown here come from a man in his fifties or sixties with COVID-19, enrolled during active disease.

The chain recombines TRBV4-3 with TRBJ1-2, with D possibly being TRBD1 (6 bases). The CDR3 is 15 residues long. CDR1 is LGHNA and CDR2 is YSLEER in the germline V gene. The V end was cut by 0 bases, the J end by 4 bases, with 12 bases between. Here the CDR3 reads CASSQDPGAAYGYTF. Here the CDR3 DNA reads TGCGCCAGCAGCCAAGATCCAGGGGCGGCCTATGGCTACACCTTC.

The chain links TRBV29-1 to TRBJ1-1; 9 bases are shared with TRBD1. CDR3 length: 13 amino acids. In germline, CDR1 is SQVTM, CDR2 ANQGSEA. V lost 6 bases and J lost 3; bases outside the gene matches: 5. CDR3 sequence: CSVTGGADTEAFF. The CDR3 DNA is TGCAGCGTCACAGGGGGCGCGGACACTGAAGCTTTCTTT.

This chain joins TRBV18 and TRBJ1-5; the D gene is possibly TRBD1 (6 bases). V was cut by 3 bases and J by 5 bases, with 14 bases left in between. The CDR3 covers 15 residues. The V gene's germline CDR1 is KGHSH and CDR2 LQKENI. CDR3 protein: CASSPDTGIYQPQHF. In DNA, the CDR3 is TGTGCCAGCTCACCCGACACAGGGATTTATCAGCCCCAGCATTTT. The full variable domain, rest sourced from reference TRBV18 and TRBJ1-5, is NAGVMQNPRHLVRRRGQEARLRCSPMKGHSHVYWYRQLPEEGLKFMVYLQKENIIDESGMPKERFSAEFPKEGPSILRIQQVVRGDSAAYFCASSPDTGIYQPQHFGDGTRLSIL.

The chain recombines TRBV12-3 or TRBV12-4 with TRBJ2-2; D not resolved. The germline V and J ends were trimmed by 1 base and 5 bases, with 5 bases remaining between them. This CDR3 has 13 amino acids. The CDR3 protein is CASSLGGTGELFF. The CDR3 DNA sequence: TGTGCCAGCAGTTTAGGAGGAACCGGGGAGCTGTTTTTT.

The CDR3 coding sequence is TGTGCCAGCAGTGAAATTCCGGCAGGGTCCTACGAGCAGTACTTC. Its protein is CASSEIPAGSYEQYF. The chain recombines TRBV6-1 with TRBJ2-7; weak D call: TRBD1 (5 bases). The CDR3 is 15 amino acids. The V end lost 2 bases, the J end lost 1 base, and 12 bases lay between the germline ends. CDR1 and CDR2 from the germline V gene are MNHNS and SASEGT.

Only a few counts were recorded for this clone. V usage is TRBV29-1 and J usage is TRBJ2-3; weak D call: TRBD2 (5 bases). V was trimmed by 5 bases and J by 4 bases, leaving 13 bases between them. From germline, CDR1 is SQVTM and CDR2 ANQGSEA. The CDR3 consists of 13 residues. This chain's CDR3 is CSVLGAHADTQYF. CDR3 nucleotides: TGCAGCGTTTTGGGAGCGCACGCAGATACGCAGTATTTT.

This clone was observed a single time. The J gene is TRBJ1-4, the V gene TRBV19, with no clear D. CDR1 and CDR2 (germline): LNHDA, SQIVND (reference sequence). The CDR3 extends over 14 amino acids. V was cut by 6 bases and J by 7 bases, with 15 bases left in between. This chain's CDR3 is CASSWPGEGEKLFF. The CDR3 nucleotides are TGTGCCAGTAGCTGGCCCGGGGAGGGTGAAAAACTGTTTTTT.

The chain joins TRBV19 to TRBJ1-4; no definite D call. The CDR3 has 14 residues. Between the trimmed V and J ends, which lost 3 bases and 8 bases, there was a span of 13 bases. Germline lookup yields CDR1 LNHDA and CDR2 SQIVND (reference sequence). CDR3 loop: CASSMLGGGEKLFF. The CDR3 coding sequence is TGTGCCAGTAGTATGCTCGGAGGTGGCGAAAAACTGTTTTTT.

The chain couples TRBV5-1 to TRBJ1-1, with D possibly being TRBD1 (6 bases). CDR1 is SGHRS, CDR2 YFSETQ, per germline. CDR3 length: 15 amino acids. Trimming took 3 bases from V and 0 from J, leaving 12 bases between them. CDR3 protein: CASSSFGGLNTEAFF. CDR3 DNA sequence: TGCGCCAGCAGCTCATTTGGGGGCTTGAACACTGAAGCTTTCTTT.

V is TRBV3-1 (or the pseudogene TRBV3-2) and J is TRBJ2-5; TRBD1 matches at 7 bases. Trimming at V came to 4 bases and at J to 2 bases, leaving 7 bases not matched to a gene. The germline gives CDR1 LGHDT, CDR2 YNNKEL (reference sequence). The CDR3 has 15 amino acids. In DNA, the CDR3 is TGTGCCAGCAGCCGTCACAGGGGACGACAAGAGACCCAGTACTTC. Translation: CASSRHRGRQETQYF.

On this clone itself: The junction does not match germline at one end; this may be a read error. The V call is TRBV7-7, the J call TRBJ2-5, with a possible D match to TRBD2 (7 bases). The germline gives CDR1 SSHAT, CDR2 FNYEAQ (reference sequence). This CDR3 spans 13 amino acids. CDR3 amino acids: CASRSGASGGMHF. CDR3 sequence (DNA): TGTGCTAGCAGGTCGGGGGCGTCGGGGGGTATGCACTTC.

This chain joins TRBV7-9 and TRBJ1-1; D may be TRBD1 (5 bases). CDR1 SEHNR and CDR2 FQNEAQ come from the germline V gene (reference sequence). Between the trimmed V and J ends, which lost 5 bases and 8 bases, there was a span of 21 bases. This CDR3 has 15 residues. The CDR3 loop reads CASSPNIIRGKEAFF. CDR3 coding DNA: TGTGCCAGCAGCCCAAATATAATTAGGGGCAAGGAAGCTTTCTTT. Together with reference TRBV7-9 and TRBJ1-1, the CDR3 gives the full variable domain: DTGVSQNPRHKITKRGQNVTFRCDPISEHNRLYWYRQTLGQGPEFLTYFQNEAQLEKSRLLSDRFSAERPKGSFSTLEIQRTEQGDSAMYLCASSPNIIRGKEAFFGQGTRLTVV.

The J gene is TRBJ2-7, the V gene TRBV9; the match to TRBD1 covers 7 bases. The germline gives CDR1 SGDLS, CDR2 YYNGEE. V trimming: 4 bases; J trimming: 5 bases; junction bases outside the gene matches: 6. The CDR3 loop spans 13 amino acids. The CDR3 sequence is CASSTTGSHEQYF. In DNA, the CDR3 is TGTGCCAGCAGCACGACAGGGTCCCACGAGCAGTACTTC.

The rearrangement joins TRBV11-2 to TRBJ2-7, with TRBD1 matching 7 bases. This CDR3 has 13 residues. Germline values: CDR1 SGHAT, CDR2 FQNNGV. V was clipped by 4 bases and J by 6 bases; unmatched bases: 6. DNA of the CDR3: TGTGCCAGCAGCTCAGACAGGGTCCTCGAGCAGTACTTC. This encodes CASSSDRVLEQYF.

The chain employs TRBV2 and TRBJ2-7; 7 bases fit TRBD2. J was trimmed by 6 bases and V by 4 bases; bases with no gene match: 9. The CDR3 is 14 amino acids. Germline values: CDR1 SNHLY, CDR2 FYNNEI. Here the CDR3 reads CASSVVRTRGEQYF. CDR3 nucleotide sequence: TGTGCCAGCAGTGTGGTCCGGACTAGGGGCGAGCAGTACTTC.